This record concerns one T cell receptor (beta chain) sequence. The observed sequence ends 3 residues before the CDR3 terminus, with the missing tail filled in from the germline J gene. The source of the sample is a study of T cells in women clearing cervical HPV infection. Method: immunoSEQ multiplex PCR; TCRdb's copy keeps in-frame clones and lacks some. Reported are tens of thousands of clones; the ten largest clones contain more than 0.8%. Germline assignment: CDR1 MRHNA and CDR2 SNTAGT. The CDR3 has 13 residues. The chain combines TRBV6-4 with TRBJ2-3; the D gene is possibly TRBD1 (6 bases). The origin of this receptor is a woman between 18 and 70 years old with a cervical HPV16 infection that either progressed to CIN3+ or cleared (not recorded which). Sequencing used blood buffy coat. The CDR3 spells CASSEGANQPQYF. CDR3 bases read: TGTGCCAGCAGTGAGGGGGCCAATCAGCCG.